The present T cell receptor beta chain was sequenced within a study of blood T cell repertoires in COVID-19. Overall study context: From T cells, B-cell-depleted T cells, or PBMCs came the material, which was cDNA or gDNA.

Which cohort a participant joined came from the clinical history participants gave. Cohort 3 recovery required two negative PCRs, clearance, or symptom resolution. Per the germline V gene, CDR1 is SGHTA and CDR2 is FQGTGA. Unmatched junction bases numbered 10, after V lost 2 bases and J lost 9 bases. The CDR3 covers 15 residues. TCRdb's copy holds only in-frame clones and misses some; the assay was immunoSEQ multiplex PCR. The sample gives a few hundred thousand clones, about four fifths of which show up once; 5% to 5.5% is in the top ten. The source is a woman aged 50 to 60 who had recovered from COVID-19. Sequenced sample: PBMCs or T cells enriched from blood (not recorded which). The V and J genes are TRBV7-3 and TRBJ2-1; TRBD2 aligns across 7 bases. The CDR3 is CASSLRGGGAGEQFF. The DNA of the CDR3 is TGTGCCAGCAGCTTACGAGGCGGGGGAGCAGGTGAGCAGTTCTTC.